What follows are 27 T cell receptor beta chains derived from one specimen sequenced in a study of blood T cell repertoires in COVID-19. Produced via immunoSEQ multiplex PCR; TCRdb's table is partial and in-frame only. The sample gives approximately 84,000 clones, about 77% of which show up once; around 15% is in the top ten. Sequenced sample: peripheral blood. The receptors come from a human donor in a cohort sampled during active COVID-19.

This chain connects TRBV7-8 to TRBJ2-3; possibly TRBD2 for D (6 bases). CDR1 is SGHVS, CDR2 FQNEAQ, per germline. V shed 5 bases and J shed 1 base, with 19 bases lying between them. The CDR3 spans 17 residues. The DNA for the CDR3 is TGTGCCAGCAGCCCCCGGGTCGGCTCTAGCGGCACAGATACGCAGTATTTT. It codes for CASSPRVGSSGTDTQYF.

This chain joins TRBV28 and TRBJ1-4, with TRBD1 as a possible D gene (6 bases). Germline values: CDR1 MDHEN, CDR2 SYDVKM. The CDR3 contains 15 residues. Trimming took 6 bases from V and 6 from J, leaving 17 bases between them. The CDR3 protein is CASRHRTALYEKLFF. CDR3 DNA sequence: TGTGCCAGCAGACATAGGACAGCCCTATATGAAAAACTGTTTTTT.

This clone was observed at least ten times. V gene TRBV5-4 combines with J gene TRBJ1-3; D is ambiguous. The CDR3 spans 15 residues. Trimming pared 0 bases from V and 4 bases from J, leaving 11 bases between. Per the germline V gene, CDR1 is SGHNT and CDR2 is YYREEE (reference sequence). This chain's CDR3 is CASSLDPGEGNTIYF. CDR3 nucleotides: TGTGCCAGCAGCTTGGATCCGGGAGAGGGAAACACCATATATTTT.

This rearrangement joins TRBV9 to TRBJ2-7; tentative D call: TRBD1 (5 bases). With 4 bases removed from V and 2 bases from J, the gap between germline ends came to 16 bases. CDR3 length equals 15 residues. CDR1 is SGDLS and CDR2 is YYNGEE in the germline V gene. CDR3 coding DNA: TGTGCCAGCAGCTCCGGACACTTTGGGGCCTACGAGCAGTACTTC. Translating it yields CASSSGHFGAYEQYF. The complete variable domain, with remaining parts taken from reference TRBV9 and TRBJ2-7, reads DSGVTQTPKHLITATGQRVTLRCSPRSGDLSVYWYQQSLDQGLQFLIQYYNGEERAKGNILERFSAQQFPDLHSELNLSSLELGDSALYFCASSSGHFGAYEQYFGPGTRLTVT.

DNA for the CDR3: TGTGCCAGCAGCCGAATAGCGGCCAATGAGCAGTTCTTC. Protein: CASSRIAANEQFF. The gene calls are TRBV7-8 and TRBJ2-1, with TRBD2 as a possible D gene (6 bases). CDR1 and CDR2 from the germline V gene are SGHVS and FQNEAQ. Trimming took 5 bases from V and 6 from J, leaving 11 bases between them. CDR3 size: 13 residues.

The genes are TRBV12-3 or TRBV12-4 and TRBJ2-7; a possible D gene is TRBD1 (5 bases). V lost 2 bases to trimming and J lost 2 bases, with 7 bases between them. The length of the CDR3 is 13 residues. The CDR3 loop is CASSLTGPYEQYF. The CDR3 DNA reads as TGTGCCAGCAGTTTAACAGGACCCTACGAGCAGTACTTC.

The V call is TRBV24-1, the J call TRBJ1-1; 8 bases are shared with TRBD1. The trim removed 6 bases at V and 10 bases at J, leaving 9 bases unmatched. This CDR3 is 13 amino acids long. Germline V lookup: CDR1 KGHDR, CDR2 SFDVKD. As DNA, the CDR3 is TGTGCCACCAGTCAGGGGGCTGGTAGGTTAGCTTTCTTT. Residues: CATSQGAGRLAFF.

The chain combines TRBV2 with TRBJ1-1; no definite D call. Germline loops: CDR1 SNHLY, CDR2 FYNNEI. The CDR3 length is 11 residues. V was clipped by 6 bases and J by 4 bases, with 6 bases between them. The CDR3: CASRASTEAFF. DNA for the CDR3: TGTGCCAGCAGGGCCAGCACTGAAGCTTTCTTT.

The rearrangement joins TRBV28 to TRBJ2-1; possibly TRBD1 for D (5 bases). Germline values: CDR1 MDHEN, CDR2 SYDVKM. This CDR3 is built from 13 residues. Trimming removed 8 bases from V and 6 bases from J, with 14 bases in between. The CDR3 loop reads CASGSMGPNEQFF. DNA for the CDR3: TGTGCCAGCGGCAGCATGGGGCCCAATGAGCAGTTCTTC.

The CDR3 DNA follows: TGTGCCAGCAGTGAATGGGGGAGGGCTTTCTTT. As protein: CASSEWGRAFF. The chain employs TRBV2 and TRBJ1-1, with D tentatively TRBD1 (5 bases). The length of the CDR3 is 11 residues. V shed 2 bases and J shed 11 bases, with 9 bases lying between them. In germline, CDR1 is SNHLY, CDR2 FYNNEI.

The chain uses TRBV7-9 and TRBJ2-1; possibly TRBD1 for D (5 bases). The CDR3 spans 15 residues. Germline V lookup: CDR1 SEHNR, CDR2 FQNEAQ (reference sequence). V gave up 0 bases and J gave up 4 bases, with 10 bases separating them. The CDR3 region is CASSLALGPYNEQFF. The CDR3 DNA reads TGTGCCAGCAGCTTAGCGCTGGGGCCGTACAATGAGCAGTTCTTC.

The rearrangement links TRBV28 to TRBJ1-2; possible D gene TRBD1, 6 bases. V shed 6 bases and J shed 0 bases, with 8 bases lying between them. The CDR3 extends over 13 amino acids. Germline CDR1 MDHEN, CDR2 SYDVKM. The CDR3 DNA is TGTGCCAGCAGGTCAGGGGCTAACTATGGCTACACCTTC. Translation: CASRSGANYGYTF.

The genes are TRBV25-1 and TRBJ1-3, with a weak D call TRBD1 (5 bases). V dropped 2 bases and J dropped 0 bases, with 8 bases sitting between them. Germline loops: CDR1 MGHDK, CDR2 SYGVNS. This CDR3 is 15 amino acids long. The CDR3 sequence is CASSEPQGSGNTIYF. The CDR3, as DNA: TGTGCCAGCAGTGAACCGCAGGGCTCTGGAAACACCATATATTTT.

This clone showed up just once. The chain carries TRBV7-2 and TRBJ1-2; TRBD1 might be the D (6 bases). V was trimmed by 5 bases and J by 6 bases, leaving 16 bases between them. Germline V lookup: CDR1 SGHTA, CDR2 FQGNSA. The CDR3 spans 14 residues. Here the CDR3 DNA reads TGTGCCAGCAGCGGGGGAAGACAGGTTAATGGCTACACCTTC. It codes for CASSGGRQVNGYTF.

The chain is built from TRBV19 and TRBJ1-5, with 7 bases aligning to TRBD1. CDR3 length equals 17 residues. The germline gives CDR1 LNHDA, CDR2 SQIVND (reference sequence). J was trimmed by 1 base and V by 5 bases; bases with no gene match: 11. Here the CDR3 reads CASSLRQGSQSNQPQHF. CDR3 DNA: TGTGCCAGTAGTCTACGACAGGGAAGTCAAAGCAATCAGCCCCAGCATTTT.

The chain couples TRBV29-1 to TRBJ2-7, with a possible D match to TRBD1 (6 bases). Trimming removed 5 bases from V and 6 bases from J, with 11 bases in between. The germline V gene encodes CDR1 SQVTM and CDR2 ANQGSEA. The CDR3 contains 11 residues. The CDR3 DNA reads TGCAGCGTTTCTACAGGGCGCGAGCAGTACTTC. This gives the protein CSVSTGREQYF.

For this clone: Germline is not matched at one junction end, which may reflect a read error. The CDR3 sequence: CAITEDRANGYTF. The CDR3 nucleotides are TGTGCCATCACTGAGGACAGGGCTAATGGCTACACCTTC. The gene calls are TRBV10-3 and TRBJ1-2; TRBD1 aligns across 8 bases. Germline CDR1 reads ENHRY; CDR2 reads SYGVKD. The CDR3 has 13 residues.

This chain joins TRBV2 and TRBJ1-6; no clear D. V was pared by 11 bases and J by 4 bases, with 12 bases between. Germline CDR1 reads SNHLY; CDR2 reads FYNNEI. There are 13 residues in the CDR3. The CDR3 bases are TGTGCCTGTACCGCGGGTTATAATTCACCCCTCCACTTT. Protein: CACTAGYNSPLHF.

This clone was picked up one time. The chain carries TRBV19 and TRBJ2-1, with a weak D call TRBD2 (6 bases). This CDR3 has 16 amino acids. Trimming removed 1 base at V and 3 bases at J, with 13 bases between. From germline, CDR1 is LNHDA and CDR2 SQIVND (reference sequence). CDR3 amino acids: CASSIVGGVIYNEQFF. In nucleotides, the CDR3 is TGTGCCAGTAGTATAGTGGGGGGAGTTATCTACAATGAGCAGTTCTTC.

The gene calls are TRBV3-1 (or the pseudogene TRBV3-2) and TRBJ2-2; 7 nucleotides line up with TRBD1. Trimming cost V 1 base and J 1 base; bases outside gene matches: 3. This CDR3 has 16 amino acids. CDR1 and CDR2 from the germline V gene are LGHDT and YNNKEL (reference sequence). The CDR3 bases are TGTGCCAGCAGCCAAGTCAGGGGGATGAACACCGGGGAGCTGTTTTTT. Protein: CASSQVRGMNTGELFF.

The chain recombines TRBV28 with TRBJ1-1; the D gene is possibly TRBD1 (5 bases). V gave up 6 bases and J gave up 4 bases, with 15 bases separating them. CDR1 and CDR2 from the germline V gene are MDHEN and SYDVKM. This CDR3 spans 14 amino acids. Here the CDR3 reads CASSPGGASTEAFF. The CDR3 DNA sequence: TGTGCCAGCAGCCCCGGAGGGGCGAGCACTGAAGCTTTCTTT.

V usage is TRBV28 and J usage is TRBJ2-2; maybe TRBD1 (6 bases). CDR1 is MDHEN, CDR2 SYDVKM, per germline. V lost 5 bases, J lost 1 base, and 8 bases lay in between. The CDR3 contains 14 residues. This chain's CDR3 is CASSPGQNTGELFF. In DNA, the CDR3 is TGTGCCAGCAGTCCGGGACAGAACACCGGGGAGCTGTTTTTT.

The chain is built from TRBV18 and TRBJ1-2, with TRBD1 matching 9 bases. CDR3 size: 15 residues. The V gene's germline CDR1 is KGHSH and CDR2 LQKENI. V was pared by 5 bases and J by 2 bases, with 6 bases of the junction left unmatched. This chain's CDR3 is CASSSFGQGNYGYTF. DNA for the CDR3: TGTGCCAGCTCATCATTTGGACAGGGGAACTATGGCTACACCTTC. The full variable domain, completed using reference TRBV18 and TRBJ1-2, is NAGVMQNPRHLVRRRGQEARLRCSPMKGHSHVYWYRQLPEEGLKFMVYLQKENIIDESGMPKERFSAEFPKEGPSILRIQQVVRGDSAAYFCASSSFGQGNYGYTFGSGTRLTVV.

V usage is TRBV2 and J usage is TRBJ1-3, with 8 nucleotides matching TRBD1. Germline V gives CDR1 SNHLY, CDR2 FYNNEI. J was trimmed by 0 bases and V by 6 bases; bases with no gene match: 7. The CDR3 totals 16 residues. Here the CDR3 reads CASSQTGVPSGNTIYF. Written as DNA, the CDR3 is TGTGCCAGCAGCCAGACAGGGGTCCCCTCTGGAAACACCATATATTTT.

The chain employs TRBV6-1 and TRBJ1-5; no definite D call. This CDR3 spans 15 amino acids. Germline lookup yields CDR1 MNHNS and CDR2 SASEGT. The V gene lost 1 base and the J gene lost 6 bases, with 13 bases spanning the gap. The CDR3 sequence: CASSEGTGIAQPQHF. The CDR3 DNA reads as TGTGCCAGCAGTGAAGGAACCGGGATCGCTCAGCCCCAGCATTTT.

The rearrangement uses TRBV6-6 and TRBJ1-5; 7 bases line up with TRBD1. The trim removed 5 bases at V and 4 bases at J, leaving 5 bases unmatched. The CDR3 contains 14 residues. The germline V gene has CDR1 MNHNY and CDR2 SVGAGI (reference sequence). The DNA for the CDR3 is TGTGCCAGCAGTATGGCAGGGGGGAATCAGCCCCAGCATTTT. This encodes CASSMAGGNQPQHF.

The chain combines TRBV13 with TRBJ2-4; the match to TRBD1 covers 10 bases. Germline V CDR1 and CDR2: PRHDT, FYEKMQ (reference sequence). V shed 4 bases and J 2 bases; nucleotides not matched to a gene: 2. CDR3 length: 15 amino acids. As DNA, the CDR3 is TGTGCCAGCAGCTCGGGACAGGGGTCCAAAAACATTCAGTACTTC. Translating gives CASSSGQGSKNIQYF.